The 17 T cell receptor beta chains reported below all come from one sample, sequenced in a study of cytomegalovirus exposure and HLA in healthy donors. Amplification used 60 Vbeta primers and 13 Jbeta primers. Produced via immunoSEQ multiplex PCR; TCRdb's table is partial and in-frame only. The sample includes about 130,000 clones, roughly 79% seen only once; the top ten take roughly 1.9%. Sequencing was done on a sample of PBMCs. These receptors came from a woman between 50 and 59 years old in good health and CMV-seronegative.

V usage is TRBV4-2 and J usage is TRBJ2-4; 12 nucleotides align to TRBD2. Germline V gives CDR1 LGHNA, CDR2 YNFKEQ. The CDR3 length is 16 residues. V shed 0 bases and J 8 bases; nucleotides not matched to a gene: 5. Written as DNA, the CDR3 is TGTGCCAGCAGCCAAGAATCTAGCGGGAGGGTTGACATTCAGTACTTC. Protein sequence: CASSQESSGRVDIQYF.

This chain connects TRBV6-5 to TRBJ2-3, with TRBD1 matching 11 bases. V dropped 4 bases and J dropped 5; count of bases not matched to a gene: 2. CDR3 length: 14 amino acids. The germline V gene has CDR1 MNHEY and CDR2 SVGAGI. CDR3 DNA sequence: TGTGCCAGCAGTTGGACAGGGGGCAGAGATACGCAGTATTTT. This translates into CASSWTGGRDTQYF.

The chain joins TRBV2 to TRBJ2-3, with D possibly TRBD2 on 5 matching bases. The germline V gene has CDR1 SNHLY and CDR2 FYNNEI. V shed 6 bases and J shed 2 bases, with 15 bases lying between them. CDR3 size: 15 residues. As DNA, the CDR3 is TGTGCCAGCAGGACGCTCGGAGGCTACACAGATACGCAGTATTTT. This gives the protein CASRTLGGYTDTQYF.

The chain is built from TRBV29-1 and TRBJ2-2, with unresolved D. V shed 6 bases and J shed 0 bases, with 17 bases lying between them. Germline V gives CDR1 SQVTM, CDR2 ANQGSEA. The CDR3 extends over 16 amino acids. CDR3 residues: CSVTGRGPTNTGELFF. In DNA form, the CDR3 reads TGCAGCGTAACCGGTCGTGGGCCCACGAACACCGGGGAGCTGTTTTTT.

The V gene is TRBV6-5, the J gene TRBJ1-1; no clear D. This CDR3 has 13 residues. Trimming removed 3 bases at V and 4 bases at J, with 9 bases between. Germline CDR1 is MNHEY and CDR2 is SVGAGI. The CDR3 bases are TGTGCCAGCAGTTATGCGTCGGGCACTGAAGCTTTCTTT. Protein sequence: CASSYASGTEAFF.

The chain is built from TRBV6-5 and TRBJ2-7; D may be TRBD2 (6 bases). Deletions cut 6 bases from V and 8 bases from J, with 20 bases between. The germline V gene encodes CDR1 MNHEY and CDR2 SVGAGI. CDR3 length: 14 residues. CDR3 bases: TGTGCCAGCAGACCGGGACTCCTCTTCGAACAGCAGTACGTC. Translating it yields CASRPGLLFEQQYV.

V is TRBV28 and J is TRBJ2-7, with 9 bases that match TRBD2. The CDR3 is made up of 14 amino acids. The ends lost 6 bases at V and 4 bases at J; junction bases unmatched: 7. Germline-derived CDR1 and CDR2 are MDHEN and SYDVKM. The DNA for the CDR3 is TGTGCCAGCAGCCCAAGCGGGAGGATGTACGAGCAGTACTTC. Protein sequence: CASSPSGRMYEQYF.

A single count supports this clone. CDR3 residues: CASSEQMTLGYTF. The CDR3 DNA is TGTGCCAGCAGTGAACAGATGACTCTCGGCTACACCTTC. The V call is TRBV25-1, the J call TRBJ1-2; unclear D gene. V gave up 2 bases and J gave up 8 bases, with 12 bases separating them. CDR1 is MGHDK and CDR2 is SYGVNS in the germline V gene. CDR3 length: 13 residues.

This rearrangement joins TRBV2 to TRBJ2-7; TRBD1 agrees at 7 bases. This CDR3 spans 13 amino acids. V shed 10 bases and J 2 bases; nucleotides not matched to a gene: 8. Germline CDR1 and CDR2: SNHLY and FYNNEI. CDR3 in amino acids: CAILGQDPYEQYF. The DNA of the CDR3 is TGTGCCATCCTAGGACAGGACCCCTACGAGCAGTACTTC.

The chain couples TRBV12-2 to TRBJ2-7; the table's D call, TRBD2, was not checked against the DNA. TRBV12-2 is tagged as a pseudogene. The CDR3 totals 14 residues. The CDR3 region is CASRLGTSASEQYV. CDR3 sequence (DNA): TGTGCAAGTCGCTTGGGGACTAGCGCCAGCGAGCAGTACGTC.

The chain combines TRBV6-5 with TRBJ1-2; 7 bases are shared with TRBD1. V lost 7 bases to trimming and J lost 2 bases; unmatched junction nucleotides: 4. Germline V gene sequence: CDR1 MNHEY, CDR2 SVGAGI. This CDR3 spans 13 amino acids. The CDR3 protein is CASKRGQNYGYTF. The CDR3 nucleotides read TGTGCCAGCAAAAGGGGACAGAACTATGGCTACACCTTC.

CDR3 bases: TGTGCCAGCTCATCTGTAAGGACTAGCGGGAATTCAGATACGCAGTATTTT. Amino acid sequence: CASSSVRTSGNSDTQYF. The chain has TRBV18 and TRBJ2-3, with 12 positions matching TRBD2. V gave up 5 bases and J gave up 4 bases; unmatched junction bases: 10. The CDR3 contains 17 residues. Germline CDR1 is KGHSH and CDR2 is LQKENI.

DNA of the CDR3: TGTGCCAGTAGTATGATGGGGGGACAGAAACGGGATGGCTACACCTTC. Translating it yields CASSMMGGQKRDGYTF. The chain links TRBV19 to TRBJ1-2; 7 positions match TRBD1. Unmatched junction bases numbered 13, after V lost 3 bases and J lost 6 bases. This CDR3 comprises 16 residues. Germline V CDR1 and CDR2: LNHDA, SQIVND (reference sequence).

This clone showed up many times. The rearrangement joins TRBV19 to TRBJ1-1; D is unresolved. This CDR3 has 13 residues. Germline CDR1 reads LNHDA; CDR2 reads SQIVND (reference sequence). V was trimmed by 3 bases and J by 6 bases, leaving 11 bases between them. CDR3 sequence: CASSIGILAEAFF. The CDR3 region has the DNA TGTGCCAGTAGTATCGGGATTTTGGCTGAAGCTTTCTTT. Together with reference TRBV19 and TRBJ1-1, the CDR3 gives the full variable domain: DGGITQSPKYLFRKEGQNVTLSCEQNLNHDAMYWYRQDPGQGLRLIYYSQIVNDFQKGDIAEGYSVSREKKESFPLTVTSAQKNPTAFYLCASSIGILAEAFFGQGTRLTVV.

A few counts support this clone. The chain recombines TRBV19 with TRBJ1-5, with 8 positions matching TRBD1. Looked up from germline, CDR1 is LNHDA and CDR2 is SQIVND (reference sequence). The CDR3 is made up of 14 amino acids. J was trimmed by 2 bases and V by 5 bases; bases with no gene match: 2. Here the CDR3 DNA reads TGTGCCAGTAGTCAGGGGGCGGGCAATCAGCCCCAGCATTTT. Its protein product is CASSQGAGNQPQHF.

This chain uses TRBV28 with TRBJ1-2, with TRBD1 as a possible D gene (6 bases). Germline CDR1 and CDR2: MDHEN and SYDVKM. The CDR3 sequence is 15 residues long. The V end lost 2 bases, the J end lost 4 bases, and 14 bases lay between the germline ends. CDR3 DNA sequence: TGTGCCAGCAGTTTAACGGACAGATTCCTCTATGGCTACACCTTC. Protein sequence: CASSLTDRFLYGYTF.

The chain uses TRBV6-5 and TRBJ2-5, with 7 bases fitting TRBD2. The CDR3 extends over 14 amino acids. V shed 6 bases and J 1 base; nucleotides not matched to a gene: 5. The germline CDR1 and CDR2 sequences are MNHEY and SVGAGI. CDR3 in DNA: TGTGCCAGCAGCCGATTAGCGGGCCAAGAGACCCAGTACTTC. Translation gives CASSRLAGQETQYF.